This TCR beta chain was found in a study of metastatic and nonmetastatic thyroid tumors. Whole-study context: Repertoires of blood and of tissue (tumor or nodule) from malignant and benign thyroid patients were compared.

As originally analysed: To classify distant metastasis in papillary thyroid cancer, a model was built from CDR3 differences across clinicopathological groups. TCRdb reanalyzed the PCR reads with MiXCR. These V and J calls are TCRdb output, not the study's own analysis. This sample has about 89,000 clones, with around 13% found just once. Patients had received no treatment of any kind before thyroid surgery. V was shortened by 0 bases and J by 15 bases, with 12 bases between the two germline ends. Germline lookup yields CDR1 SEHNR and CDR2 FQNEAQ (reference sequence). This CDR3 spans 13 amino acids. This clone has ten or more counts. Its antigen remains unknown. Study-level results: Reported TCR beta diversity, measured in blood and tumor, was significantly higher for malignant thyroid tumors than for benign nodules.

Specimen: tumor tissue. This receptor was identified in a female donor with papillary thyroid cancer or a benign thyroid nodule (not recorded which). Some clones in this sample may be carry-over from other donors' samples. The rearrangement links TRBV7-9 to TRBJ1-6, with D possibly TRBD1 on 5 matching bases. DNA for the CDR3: TGTGCCAGCAGCTTAGCGTGGCTCCAGGGCCTCCACTTT. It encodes CASSLAWLQGLHF.